Reported below is one TCR beta chain. The data originate from a study of blood T cells in healthy people across ages. The V and J ends lost 2 bases and 3 bases respectively, with 16 bases between them. CDR1 is PRHDT and CDR2 is FYEKMQ in the germline V gene (reference sequence). This CDR3 region has 16 residues. Then a second PCR, running about 7 to 11 cycles, was carried out with a sample-barcoded 5' primer and a J-beta primer mix. In TCRdb, the 5' RACE reads were re-called with MiXCR into one record per CDR3 protein. The sample comprises roughly 700,000 distinct CDR3 sequences, 20% to 25% of which are singletons, and 9.4% rests with the top ten. This sample also belongs to another study, concerning T cells of mothers and their children. That paper notes: Every mother supplied over 8.5 million TCR beta CDR3 reads and every child a few million.

This clonotype was obtained from a boy younger than 18 in good health. Sequencing input: blood. The genes are TRBV13 and TRBJ2-5; TRBD1 is a possible D gene (5 bases). The CDR3 DNA is TGTGCCAGCAGCTTATCCAGCTCTCAGGGAAAAGAGACCCAGTACTTC. Translation gives CASSLSSSQGKETQYF.